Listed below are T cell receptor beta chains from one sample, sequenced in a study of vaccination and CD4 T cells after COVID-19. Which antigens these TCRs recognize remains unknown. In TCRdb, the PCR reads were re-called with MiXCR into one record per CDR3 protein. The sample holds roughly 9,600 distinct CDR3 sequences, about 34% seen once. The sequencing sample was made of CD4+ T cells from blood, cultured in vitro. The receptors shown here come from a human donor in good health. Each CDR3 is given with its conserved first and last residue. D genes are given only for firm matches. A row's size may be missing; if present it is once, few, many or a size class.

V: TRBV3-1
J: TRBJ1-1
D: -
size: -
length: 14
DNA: TGTGCCAGCAGCCAAGAGGCAAGAAACACTGAAGCTTTCTTT
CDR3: CASSQEARNTEAFF

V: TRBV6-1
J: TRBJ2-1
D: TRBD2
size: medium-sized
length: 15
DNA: TGTGCCAGCAGTGAAGAAGCGGGGGGATACAATGAGCAGTTCTTC
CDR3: CASSEEAGGYNEQFF

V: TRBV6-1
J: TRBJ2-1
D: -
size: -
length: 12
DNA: TGTGCCAGCACACCAAACTACAATGAGCAGTTCTTC
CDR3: CASTPNYNEQFF

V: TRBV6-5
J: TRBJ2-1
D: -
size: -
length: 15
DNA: TGTGCCAGCAGTTACGACAGTAACCCACCCAATGAGCAGTTCTTC
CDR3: CASSYDSNPPNEQFF

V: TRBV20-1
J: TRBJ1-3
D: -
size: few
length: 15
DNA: TGCAGTGCCAGGGACCCTTGGACCTCTGGAAACACCATATATTTT
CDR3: CSARDPWTSGNTIYF

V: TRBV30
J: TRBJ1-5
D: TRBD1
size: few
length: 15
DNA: TGTGCCTGGAGTGCCGGGACAGGGGGCAATCAGCCCCAGCATTTT
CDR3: CAWSAGTGGNQPQHF

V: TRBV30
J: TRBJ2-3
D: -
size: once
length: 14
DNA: TGTGCCTGCGGGTGGAGGTCAGGATGGGATACGCAGTATTTT
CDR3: CACGWRSGWDTQYF

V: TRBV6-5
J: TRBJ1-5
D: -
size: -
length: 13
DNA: TGTGCCAGCAGTTATGGGGAAAGGCAGCCCCAGCATTTT
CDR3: CASSYGERQPQHF

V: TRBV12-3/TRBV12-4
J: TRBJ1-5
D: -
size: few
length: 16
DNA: TGTGCCAGCAGATCTAGGGAGGGCGGAATCAATCAGCCCCAGCATTTT
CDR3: CASRSREGGINQPQHF

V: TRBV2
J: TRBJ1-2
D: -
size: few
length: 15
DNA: TGTGCCAGCAGAAGCGGACAGCCCGCTCTTTATGGCTACACCTTC
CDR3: CASRSGQPALYGYTF

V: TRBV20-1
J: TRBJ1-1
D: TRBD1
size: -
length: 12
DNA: TGCAGTGCTAGCGACAGGGGCACTGAAGCTTTCTTT
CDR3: CSASDRGTEAFF

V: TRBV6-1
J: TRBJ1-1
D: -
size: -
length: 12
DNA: TGTGCCAGCAGTGGGCCGTACACTGAAGCTTTCTTT
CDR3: CASSGPYTEAFF

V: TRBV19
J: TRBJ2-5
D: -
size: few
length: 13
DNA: TGTGCCAGTAGTATAGCGGATAAAGAGACCCAGTACTTC
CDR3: CASSIADKETQYF

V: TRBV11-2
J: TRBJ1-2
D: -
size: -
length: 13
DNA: TGTGCCACCCGGGGGGCGGGTAACTATGGCTACACCTTC
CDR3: CATRGAGNYGYTF

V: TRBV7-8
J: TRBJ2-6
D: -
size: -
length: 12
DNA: TGTGCCAGCGTTTCTGGGGCCAACGTCCTGACTTTC
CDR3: CASVSGANVLTF

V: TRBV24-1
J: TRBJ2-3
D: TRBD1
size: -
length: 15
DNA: TGTGCCACCAGTGATAGGACAGGGAGGACAGATACGCAGTATTTT
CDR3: CATSDRTGRTDTQYF

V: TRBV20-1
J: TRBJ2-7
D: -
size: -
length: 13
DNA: TGCAGTGCCCAGGAGGCGGGGCGCTACGAGCAGTACTTC
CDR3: CSAQEAGRYEQYF

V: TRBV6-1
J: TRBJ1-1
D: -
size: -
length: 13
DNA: TGTGCCAGCAGTGAATTAGTGGGCACTGAAGCTTTCTTT
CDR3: CASSELVGTEAFF

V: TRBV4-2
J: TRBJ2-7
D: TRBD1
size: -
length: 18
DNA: TGTGCCAGCAGCCAACTCCCGGGACAGGCCGGGAGCTCCTACGAGCAGTACTTC
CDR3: CASSQLPGQAGSSYEQYF

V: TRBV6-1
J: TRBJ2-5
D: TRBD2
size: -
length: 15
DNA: TGTGCCAGCAGTGAATTGGCGGGGGAGGTAGAGACCCAGTACTTC
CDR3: CASSELAGEVETQYF

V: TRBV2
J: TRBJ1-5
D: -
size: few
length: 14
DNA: TGTGCCAGTACTAGGACAGATAGCAATCAGCCCCAGCATTTT
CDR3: CASTRTDSNQPQHF

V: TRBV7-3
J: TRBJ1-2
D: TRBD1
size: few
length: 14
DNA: TGTGCCAGCAGCCCCCGGACAGGGTTTGGAGGCTACACCTTC
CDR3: CASSPRTGFGGYTF

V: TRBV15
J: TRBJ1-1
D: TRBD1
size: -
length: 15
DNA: TGTGCCACCAGCCCCCGGACAGGACAAAACACTGAAGCTTTCTTT
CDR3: CATSPRTGQNTEAFF

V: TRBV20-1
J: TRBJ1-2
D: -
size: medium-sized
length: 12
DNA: TGCAGTGCCAGGGATCACATCTATGGCTACACCTTC
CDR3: CSARDHIYGYTF

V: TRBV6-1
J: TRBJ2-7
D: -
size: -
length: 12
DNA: TGTGCCAGCACCAAACAACGGGGCGAGCAGTACTTC
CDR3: CASTKQRGEQYF

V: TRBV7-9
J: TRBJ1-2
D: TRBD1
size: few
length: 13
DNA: TGTGCCAGCAGCCCGGGACAGGGGGCTGGCTACACCTTC
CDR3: CASSPGQGAGYTF

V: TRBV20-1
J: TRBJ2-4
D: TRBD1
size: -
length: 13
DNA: TGCAGTGCTGTCCGGGACAGGACGGACATTCAGTACTTC
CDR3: CSAVRDRTDIQYF

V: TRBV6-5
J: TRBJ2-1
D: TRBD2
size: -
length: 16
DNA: TGTGCCAGCAGTTACGGAAGCGGGGGGGCCTACAATGAGCAGTTCTTC
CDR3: CASSYGSGGAYNEQFF

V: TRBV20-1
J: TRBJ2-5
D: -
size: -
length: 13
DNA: TGCAGTGCTAGAACGACCCTATTGGAGACCCAGTACTTC
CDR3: CSARTTLLETQYF

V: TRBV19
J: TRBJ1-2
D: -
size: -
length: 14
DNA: TGTGCCAGTAGCAAGGGGAGGGAGGACTATGGCTACACCTTC
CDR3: CASSKGREDYGYTF

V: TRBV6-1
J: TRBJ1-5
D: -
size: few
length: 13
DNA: TGTGCCAGCAAAAGGGCCGGCAATCAGCCCCAGCATTTT
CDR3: CASKRAGNQPQHF

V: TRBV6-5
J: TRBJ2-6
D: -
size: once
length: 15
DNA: TGTGCCAGCAGTTACCGGGGAAGTGGGGCCAACGTCCTGACTTTC
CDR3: CASSYRGSGANVLTF

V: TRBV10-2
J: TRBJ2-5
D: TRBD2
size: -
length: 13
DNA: TGCGCCAGCAGTCGGGGACTACAAGAGACCCAGTACTTC
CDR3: CASSRGLQETQYF

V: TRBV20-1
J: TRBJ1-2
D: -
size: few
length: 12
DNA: TGCAGTGCCAAAAACCCGGGGGATGGCTACACCTTC
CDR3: CSAKNPGDGYTF

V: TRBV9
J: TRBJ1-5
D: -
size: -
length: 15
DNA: TGTGCCAGCAGCTCGCGGGGGGAGGGCAATCAGCCCCAGCATTTT
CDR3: CASSSRGEGNQPQHF

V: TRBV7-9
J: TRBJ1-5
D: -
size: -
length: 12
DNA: TGTGCCAGCAGCGCCCGAGATCAGCCCCAGCATTTT
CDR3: CASSARDQPQHF

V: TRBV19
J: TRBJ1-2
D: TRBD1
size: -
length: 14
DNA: TGTGCCAGTAGTCAGGGACAGTGGACCGGTGGCTACACCTTC
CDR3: CASSQGQWTGGYTF

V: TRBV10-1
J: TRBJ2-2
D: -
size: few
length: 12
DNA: TGCGCCAGCAGAACGAACACCGGGGAGCTGTTTTTT
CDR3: CASRTNTGELFF

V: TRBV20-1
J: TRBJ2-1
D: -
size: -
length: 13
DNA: TGCAGTGCTAGAAAGGAAGGACCAGATGAGCAGTTCTTC
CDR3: CSARKEGPDEQFF

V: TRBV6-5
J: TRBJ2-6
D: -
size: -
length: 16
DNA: TGTGCCAGCGGTTACCGACGGAGCTCTGGGGCCAACGTCCTGACTTTC
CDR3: CASGYRRSSGANVLTF

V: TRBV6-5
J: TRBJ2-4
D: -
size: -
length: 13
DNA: TGTGCCAGCAGTTACTCGGGGGCAGACATTCAGTACTTC
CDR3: CASSYSGADIQYF

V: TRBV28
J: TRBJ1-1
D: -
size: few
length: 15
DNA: TGTGCCAGCAGTTGGGACCAACGCTCGGGCACTGAAGCTTTCTTT
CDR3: CASSWDQRSGTEAFF

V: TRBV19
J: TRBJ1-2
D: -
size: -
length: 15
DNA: TGTGCCAGTAAAAGGGCCCCACTAACAGACTATGGCTACACCTTC
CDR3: CASKRAPLTDYGYTF

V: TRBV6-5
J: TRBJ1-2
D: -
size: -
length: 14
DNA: TGTGCCAGCAGTTACTCGAGTAATGTCTATGGCTACACCTTC
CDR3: CASSYSSNVYGYTF

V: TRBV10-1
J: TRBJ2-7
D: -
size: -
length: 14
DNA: TGCGCCAGCAGTGATGGGGCAGACCCCTACGAGCAGTACTTC
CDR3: CASSDGADPYEQYF

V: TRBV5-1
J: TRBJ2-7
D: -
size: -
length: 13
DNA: TGCGCCAGCAGCATAACAGGGCCCTACGAGCAGTACTTC
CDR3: CASSITGPYEQYF

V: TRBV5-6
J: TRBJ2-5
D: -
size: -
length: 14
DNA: TGTGCCAGCAGCTTAGGGCAGTACCAAGAGACCCAGTACTTC
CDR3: CASSLGQYQETQYF

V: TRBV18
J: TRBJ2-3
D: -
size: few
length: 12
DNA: TGTGCCAGCTCAGGGGACACAGATACGCAGTATTTT
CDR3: CASSGDTDTQYF

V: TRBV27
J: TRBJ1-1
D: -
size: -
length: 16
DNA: TGTGCCAGCACCCTCGGGGGTGACACCCTGAACACTGAAGCTTTCTTT
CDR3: CASTLGGDTLNTEAFF

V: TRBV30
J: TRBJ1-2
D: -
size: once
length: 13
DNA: TGTGCCTGGATTAGTGTGGGGCGGCGGGGCTACACCTTC
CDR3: CAWISVGRRGYTF

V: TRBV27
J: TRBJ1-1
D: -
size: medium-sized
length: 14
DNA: TGTGCCAGCAGCTGGGACATCCGAAACACTGAAGCTTTCTTT
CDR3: CASSWDIRNTEAFF

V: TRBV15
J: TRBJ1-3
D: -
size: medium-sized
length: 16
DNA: TGTGCCACCAGCAGAGATCGGGTAGCCTCTGGAAACACCATATATTTT
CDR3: CATSRDRVASGNTIYF

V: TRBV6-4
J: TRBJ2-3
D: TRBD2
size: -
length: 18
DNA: TGTGCCAGCAGTGACTTTGAGACTAGCGGGGGGGCCACAGATACGCAGTATTTT
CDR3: CASSDFETSGGATDTQYF

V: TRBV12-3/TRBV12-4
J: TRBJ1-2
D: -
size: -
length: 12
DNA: TGTGCCAGCAGTTTCCAGGGACGTGGCTACACCTTC
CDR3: CASSFQGRGYTF

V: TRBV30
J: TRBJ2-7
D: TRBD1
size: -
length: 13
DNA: TGTGCCTGGAACGACAGGGGGGGACCTAAGCAGTACTTC
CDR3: CAWNDRGGPKQYF

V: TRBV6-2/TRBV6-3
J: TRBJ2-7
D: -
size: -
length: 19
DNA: -
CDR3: CASSTSTSGGVTISYEQYF

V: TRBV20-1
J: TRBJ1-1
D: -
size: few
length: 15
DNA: TGCAGTGCTAGAGTTCCAGGGTATGTGAACACTGAAGCTTTCTTT
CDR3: CSARVPGYVNTEAFF

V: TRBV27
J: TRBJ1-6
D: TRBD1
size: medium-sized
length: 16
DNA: TGTGCCAGCAGTTTACTCCAGACAGGGGGCGTAGGACCCCTCCACTTT
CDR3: CASSLLQTGGVGPLHF

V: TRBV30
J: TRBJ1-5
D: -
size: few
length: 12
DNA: TGTGCCTGGGGGGGCGGGAATCAGCCCCAGCATTTT
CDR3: CAWGGGNQPQHF

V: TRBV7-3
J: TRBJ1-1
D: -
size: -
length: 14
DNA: TGTGCCAGCAGCTTAATGGGGGGGGAGACTGAAGCTTTCTTT
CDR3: CASSLMGGETEAFF